One sample yielded the 32 T cell receptor beta chains listed below, sequenced in a study of cytomegalovirus exposure and HLA in healthy donors. Researchers ran the PCR with 60 Vbeta and 13 Jbeta primers. Measured with immunoSEQ multiplex PCR; TCRdb has only the in-frame clones, and not every one. Of about 170,000 clones in the sample, over 70% were seen once. Material: PBMCs. Receptors were obtained from a female donor in good health and CMV-seronegative.

The chain links TRBV28 to TRBJ2-7, with D perhaps TRBD1 (5 bases). The CDR3 has 14 residues. Germline lookup yields CDR1 MDHEN and CDR2 SYDVKM. V was shortened by 3 bases and J by 1 base, with 10 bases between the two germline ends. The CDR3 region is CASSLSGWSYEQYF. The CDR3 nucleotides are TGTGCCAGCAGTTTGTCAGGGTGGTCCTACGAGCAGTACTTC.

The J gene is TRBJ1-4, the V gene TRBV4-3; 11 bases agree with TRBD1. Germline CDR1 and CDR2: LGHNA and YSLEER. The CDR3 runs 19 residues. The trim removed 0 bases at V and 0 bases at J, leaving 6 bases unmatched. The CDR3 reads CASSQDRWTGGSTNEKLFF. CDR3 nucleotides: TGCGCCAGCAGCCAAGATCGATGGACAGGGGGCTCAACTAATGAAAAACTGTTTTTT.

The V call is TRBV5-1, the J call TRBJ2-7; a possible D gene is TRBD2 (6 bases). The germline V gene encodes CDR1 SGHRS and CDR2 YFSETQ. The CDR3 loop spans 14 amino acids. Trimming removed 0 bases from V and 1 base from J, with 8 bases in between. CDR3 DNA sequence: TGCGCCAGCAGCTTGGGCGGGATGTCCTACGAGCAGTACTTC. Its translation: CASSLGGMSYEQYF. Full variable domain (rest looked up from reference TRBV5-1 and TRBJ2-7): KAGVTQTPRYLIKTRGQQVTLSCSPISGHRSVSWYQQTPGQGLQFLFEYFSETQRNKGNFPGRFSGRQFSNSRSEMNVSTLELGDSALYLCASSLGGMSYEQYFGPGTRLTVT.

The chain uses TRBV5-1 and TRBJ2-3; 7 nucleotides align to TRBD1. The CDR3 has 15 residues. Germline V lookup: CDR1 SGHRS, CDR2 YFSETQ. V lost 3 bases and J lost 4; bases outside the gene matches: 8. CDR3 sequence (DNA): TGCGCCAGCAGCTCTCAAGGGGGCCCTCCAGATACGCAGTATTTT. This codes for CASSSQGGPPDTQYF.

The chain carries TRBV5-1 and TRBJ2-1; weak D call: TRBD1 (5 bases). The CDR3 contains 14 residues. The germline V gene has CDR1 SGHRS and CDR2 YFSETQ. V was cut by 5 bases and J by 3 bases, with 12 bases left in between. The CDR3 sequence is CASSYGHHYNEQFF. CDR3 DNA: TGCGCCAGCAGTTACGGACACCACTACAATGAGCAGTTCTTC.

This clone was seen a handful of times. J is TRBJ2-3 and V is TRBV7-2, with 10 nucleotides matching TRBD2. The germline V gene encodes CDR1 SGHTA and CDR2 FQGNSA. Trimming at V came to 1 base and at J to 5 bases, leaving 3 bases not matched to a gene. The CDR3 runs to 15 residues. The CDR3 DNA sequence: TGTGCCAGCAGCTTAGTCAGCGGGGGGGGAGATACGCAGTATTTT. This sequence encodes CASSLVSGGGDTQYF.

This chain connects TRBV19 to TRBJ2-5; weak D call: TRBD1 (5 bases). The J call may be faulty, since TRBJ2-7 better matches the DNA end. Germline CDR1 is LNHDA and CDR2 is SQIVND (reference sequence). The CDR3 is made up of 13 amino acids. As DNA, the CDR3 is TGTGCCAGTAGTATCTCTGACAGCTACGAGCAGTACTTC. Its protein product is CASSISDSYEQYF.

This clone showed up just once. The CDR3 is CASSPNRGETQYF. Here the CDR3 DNA reads TGTGCCAGCAGCCCGAACAGGGGAGAGACCCAGTACTTC. The rearrangement joins TRBV7-9 to TRBJ2-5; 7 bases fit TRBD1. The V and J ends lost 5 bases and 4 bases, in that order; junction bases with no gene match: 4. Germline CDR1 SEHNR, CDR2 FQNEAQ (reference sequence). The CDR3 spans 13 residues.

In its sample, this clone was seen once. The chain employs TRBV5-1 and TRBJ1-4; 9 bases line up with TRBD1. The trim removed 8 bases at V and 7 bases at J, leaving 9 bases unmatched. Germline lookup yields CDR1 SGHRS and CDR2 YFSETQ. The CDR3 is 14 amino acids. The CDR3 DNA is TGCGCCAGTAAAGAACAGGGGGCGAGTGAAAAACTGTTTTTT. Its translation: CASKEQGASEKLFF.

The chain employs TRBV9 and TRBJ2-7; 7 bases align to TRBD1. The germline V gene has CDR1 SGDLS and CDR2 YYNGEE. V lost 2 bases to trimming and J lost 7 bases; unmatched junction nucleotides: 9. The CDR3 length is 14 residues. DNA of the CDR3: TGTGCCAGCAGCGTTCAAACAGGGGATGTTGAGCAGTACTTC. Translating it yields CASSVQTGDVEQYF.

This chain connects TRBV9 to TRBJ2-1; 14 nucleotides align to TRBD2. V was pared by 1 base and J by 7 bases, with 7 bases of the junction left unmatched. CDR1 is SGDLS and CDR2 is YYNGEE in the germline V gene. This CDR3 contains 17 residues. CDR3: CASSVFGTSGGINEQFF. DNA for the CDR3: TGTGCCAGCAGCGTATTTGGGACTAGCGGGGGAATTAATGAGCAGTTCTTC.

The chain recombines TRBV4-1 with TRBJ1-6; 7 bases agree with TRBD1. Germline CDR1 reads MGHRA; CDR2 reads YSYEKL. The CDR3 has 15 amino acids. Trimming cost V 3 bases and J 8 bases; bases outside gene matches: 7. The CDR3 reads CASSQERGLDSPLHF. CDR3 sequence (DNA): TGCGCCAGCAGCCAGGAGAGGGGGCTGGATTCACCCCTCCACTTT.

This clone turned up a few times. The chain has TRBV30 and TRBJ2-2; a possible D gene is TRBD1 (5 bases). Germline values: CDR1 GTSNPN, CDR2 SVGIG (reference sequence). Trimming pared 2 bases from V and 4 bases from J, leaving 8 bases between. This CDR3 region has 13 residues. The CDR3 loop is CAWSKTVTGELFF. The CDR3 DNA is TGTGCCTGGAGTAAGACAGTCACCGGGGAGCTGTTTTTT.

The gene calls are TRBV5-5 and TRBJ1-4; 7 nucleotides line up with TRBD1. V lost 6 bases and J lost 7; bases outside the gene matches: 12. CDR1 and CDR2 (germline): SGHKS, YYEKEE (reference sequence). The CDR3 sequence is 15 residues long. CDR3 in DNA: TGTGCCAGCACCACTGGAGGGGGCGTTGGTGAAAAACTGTTTTTT. Amino acids: CASTTGGGVGEKLFF.

The chain uses TRBV7-3 and TRBJ2-7, with D possibly being TRBD2 (5 bases). This CDR3 has 15 residues. V lost 1 base, J lost 5 bases, and 15 bases lay in between. CDR1 is SGHTA and CDR2 is FQGTGA in the germline V gene. CDR3 DNA sequence: TGTGCCAGCAGCTTAAACCCCCGGGGTCCCAACGAGCAGTACTTC. Translation: CASSLNPRGPNEQYF.

J is TRBJ2-1 and V is TRBV4-2; TRBD2 matches 12 bases. Germline CDR1 and CDR2: LGHNA and YNFKEQ. The CDR3 has 16 amino acids. The V gene end was trimmed by 4 bases and the J gene end by 5 bases; junction bases not matched to a gene: 6. The CDR3 DNA sequence: TGTGCCAGCAGCCCCCAGCCTAGCGGGAGGGACAATGAGCAGTTCTTC. Protein sequence: CASSPQPSGRDNEQFF.

CDR3 sequence (DNA): TGTGCCAGTAGCGGGGGACGGCAAGAGACCCAGTACTTC. This gives the protein CASSGGRQETQYF. The chain employs TRBV19 and TRBJ2-5, with a weak D call TRBD2 (6 bases). Germline loops: CDR1 LNHDA, CDR2 SQIVND (reference sequence). The V end lost 6 bases, the J end lost 2 bases, and 10 bases lay between the germline ends. The CDR3 consists of 13 residues.

The chain couples TRBV7-6 to TRBJ2-5; 10 bases are shared with TRBD1. With V trimmed by 7 bases and J by 5 bases, 10 bases remained unmatched. CDR1 is SGHVS and CDR2 is FNYEAQ in the germline V gene. This CDR3 is built from 15 residues. The CDR3 reads CASINRQGAWETQYF. The DNA of the CDR3 is TGTGCCAGCATCAACAGACAGGGGGCATGGGAGACCCAGTACTTC.

The CDR3 DNA reads as TGTGCCAGCAGTCTTACAGGGGTAAACTATGGCTACACCTTC. Its protein product is CASSLTGVNYGYTF. The rearrangement uses TRBV28 and TRBJ1-2; 7 nucleotides match TRBD1. V dropped 5 bases and J dropped 2; count of bases not matched to a gene: 5. CDR3 size: 14 residues. Germline assignment: CDR1 MDHEN and CDR2 SYDVKM.

The J gene is TRBJ2-2, the V gene TRBV5-8; D not certain. This CDR3 spans 16 amino acids. Germline V gene lookup returns CDR1 SGHTS and CDR2 YDEGEE. The germline V and J ends were trimmed by 1 base and 1 base, with 11 bases remaining between them. CDR3 bases: TGTGCCAGCAGCTTGAGTCAGTTCAGGAACACCGGGGAGCTGTTTTTT. Translation: CASSLSQFRNTGELFF.

J is TRBJ1-4 and V is TRBV6-5; the D is unclear. The germline CDR1 and CDR2 sequences are MNHEY and SVGAGI. The CDR3 totals 12 residues. Trimming stripped 3 bases from V and 8 bases from J, with 7 bases between. The CDR3, as DNA: TGTGCCAGCAGTTATTCGGGGGAAAAACTGTTTTTT. Protein product: CASSYSGEKLFF.

This clone was picked up a small number of times. The chain combines TRBV7-9 with TRBJ2-2; D not resolved. Germline V gene sequence: CDR1 SEHNR, CDR2 FQNEAQ (reference sequence). Trimming removed 5 bases at V and 7 bases at J, with 11 bases between. The CDR3 totals 13 residues. The CDR3 coding sequence is TGTGCCAGCAGCCCACTAACGGTCGGGGAGCTGTTTTTT. Residues: CASSPLTVGELFF.

The gene calls are TRBV5-5 and TRBJ1-4; D not certain. Trimming took off 1 base at V and 0 bases at J, with 4 bases between the two ends. Germline lookup yields CDR1 SGHKS and CDR2 YYEKEE (reference sequence). The CDR3 has 14 amino acids. CDR3 residues: CASSLRATNEKLFF. The DNA of the CDR3 is TGTGCCAGCAGCTTGAGAGCAACTAATGAAAAACTGTTTTTT.

The chain is built from TRBV30 and TRBJ1-2; no clear D gene. V shed 5 bases and J shed 8 bases, with 21 bases lying between them. This CDR3 is 14 amino acids long. Germline lookup yields CDR1 GTSNPN and CDR2 SVGIG (reference sequence). The CDR3 nucleotides are TGTGCCTGGGAGCTCGGGCGGACTCTTCGGGGCTACACCTTC. Translated: CAWELGRTLRGYTF.

Only a few counts were recorded for this clone. The rearrangement joins TRBV5-1 to TRBJ1-1; TRBD1 agrees at 9 bases. CDR3 length: 15 amino acids. In germline, CDR1 is SGHRS, CDR2 YFSETQ. V lost 3 bases to trimming and J lost 10 bases; unmatched junction nucleotides: 13. The CDR3, as DNA: TGCGCCAGCAGCTGGGGACAGGGCGGTTCATTAGGAGCTTTCTTT. Translation: CASSWGQGGSLGAFF.

The chain joins TRBV2 to TRBJ2-7; 7 positions agree with TRBD1. With 2 bases clipped from V and 0 bases from J, the junction kept 7 bases outside the gene matches. The CDR3 contains 16 residues. CDR1 SNHLY and CDR2 FYNNEI come from the germline V gene. The CDR3 sequence: CASSERGQVSSYEQYF. CDR3 sequence (DNA): TGTGCCAGCAGTGAAAGGGGGCAGGTGAGCTCCTACGAGCAGTACTTC.

This chain connects TRBV19 to TRBJ1-1; 7 nucleotides line up with TRBD1. The V gene end was trimmed by 3 bases and the J gene end by 1 base; junction bases not matched to a gene: 2. The CDR3 extends over 14 amino acids. From germline, CDR1 is LNHDA and CDR2 SQIVND (reference sequence). CDR3 bases: TGTGCCAGTAGTATTCAGGGGGGGAACACTGAAGCTTTCTTT. Translation: CASSIQGGNTEAFF.

This CDR3 reads CASSLDRQGAEGYTF. The CDR3 DNA sequence: TGTGCCAGTAGTTTGGACCGACAGGGGGCCGAGGGCTACACCTTC. The rearrangement joins TRBV19 to TRBJ1-2; 10 bases fit TRBD1. Germline lookup yields CDR1 LNHDA and CDR2 SQIVND (reference sequence). The CDR3 consists of 15 residues. With 5 bases clipped from V and 8 bases from J, the junction kept 11 bases outside the gene matches.

The genes are TRBV28 and TRBJ1-3; tentatively, D is TRBD1 (5 bases). Trimming removed 8 bases at V and 4 bases at J, with 21 bases between. CDR3 size: 16 residues. The germline CDR1 and CDR2 sequences are MDHEN and SYDVKM. The CDR3 sequence is CASGAVELLSGNTIYF. For the CDR3, the DNA is TGTGCCAGCGGGGCAGTAGAGCTATTATCGGGAAACACCATATATTTT. The variable domain in full, completed from reference TRBV28 and TRBJ1-3, reads DVKVTQSSRYLVKRTGEKVFLECVQDMDHENMFWYRQDPGLGLRLIYFSYDVKMKEKGDIPEGYSVSREKKERFSLILESASTNQTSMYLCASGAVELLSGNTIYFGEGSWLTVV.

The rearrangement links TRBV2 to TRBJ2-2, with 12 bases lining up with TRBD2. The CDR3 sequence is 14 residues long. Germline values: CDR1 SNHLY, CDR2 FYNNEI. Trimming took 6 bases from V and 6 from J; bases not matched to a gene: 2. Here the CDR3 DNA reads TGTGCCAGCAGCAGGACTAGCGGGGCCGGGGAGCTGTTTTTT. It is translated as CASSRTSGAGELFF.

The genes are TRBV6-5 and TRBJ1-3; no reliable D call. V shed 0 bases and J shed 1 base, with 7 bases lying between them. The CDR3 loop spans 15 amino acids. Germline assignment: CDR1 MNHEY and CDR2 SVGAGI. In DNA form, the CDR3 reads TGTGCCAGCAGTTACTCCGCGGAGTCTGGAAACACCATATATTTT. It is translated as CASSYSAESGNTIYF.

Only one count was recorded for this clone. The gene calls are TRBV30 and TRBJ1-6; TRBD1 is a possible D gene (5 bases). The germline gives CDR1 GTSNPN, CDR2 SVGIG (reference sequence). V dropped 8 bases and J dropped 6 bases, with 17 bases sitting between them. CDR3 size: 14 residues. The CDR3 loop is CARGEAGFNSPLHF. In DNA, the CDR3 is TGTGCCCGAGGGGAGGCAGGATTTAATTCACCCCTCCACTTT. Combining the CDR3 with reference TRBV30 and TRBJ1-6 gives the whole variable domain SQTIHQWPATLVQPVGSPLSLECTVEGTSNPNLYWYRQAAGRGLQLLFYSVGIGQISSEVPQNLSASRPQDRQFILSSKKLLLSDSGFYLCARGEAGFNSPLHFGNGTRLTVT.